The rows below give T cell receptor beta chains drawn from one sample of a study of T cell responses to AZD1222 COVID-19 vaccine. Profiling relied on immunoSEQ multiplex PCR, and the TCRdb table lists in-frame clones only, not all of them. The profile covers about 190,000 clones, with 85% to 95% appearing a single time and less than 1.5% taken by the ten largest. The specimen comprised peripheral blood, sampled on day 0 of AZD1222 vaccination. The receptors were gathered from an adult in good health. The CDR3 runs from the conserved cysteine through the conserved F or W. The D gene is left open where the match is weak. Clone size, where shown, is once, few, many, or a class for clones that have expanded.

>-|TRBV19|TRBJ2-3|-
CASSTGDTDTQYF
TGTGCCAGTAGTACCGGAGACACAGATACGCAGTATTTT
>once|TRBV6-6|TRBJ1-1|TRBD1
CASSARQGLGTEAFF
TGTGCCAGCAGTGCGAGACAGGGACTGGGCACTGAAGCTTTCTTT
>-|TRBV19|TRBJ1-5|-
CASSIKTVDQPQHF
TGTGCCAGTAGTATAAAGACCGTGGATCAGCCCCAGCATTTT
>-|TRBV2|TRBJ2-3|TRBD1
CASSEEGYRGLDTQYF
TGTGCCAGCAGTGAAGAAGGGTACAGGGGGCTGGATACGCAGTATTTT
>-|TRBV5-1|TRBJ2-3|-
CASSLETDTQYF
TGCGCCAGCAGCTTGGAGACAGATACGCAGTATTTT
>-|TRBV3-1/TRBV3-2|TRBJ2-1|TRBD2
CASIRSGGAGKSSYNEQFF
TGTGCCAGCATCCGTAGCGGGGGGGCCGGGAAATCCTCCTACAATGAGCAGTTCTTC
>-|TRBV11-2|TRBJ1-3|-
CASSLKKAANTIYF
TGTGCCAGCAGCTTAAAGAAGGCAGCTAACACCATATATTTT
>-|TRBV9|TRBJ2-5|-
CASSVEGGRGETQYF
TGTGCCAGCAGCGTAGAGGGGGGACGGGGAGAGACCCAGTACTTC
>-|TRBV5-1|TRBJ1-2|-
CASSSYPVGNYGYTF
TGCGCCAGCAGCTCTTACCCGGTCGGTAACTATGGCTACACCTTC
>-|TRBV6-6|TRBJ2-1|TRBD1
CASNPADRGLGNEQFF
TGTGCCAGCAATCCGGCGGACAGGGGGCTTGGCAATGAGCAGTTCTTC
>-|TRBV5-1|TRBJ2-1|-
CASRDTGSSYNEQFF
TGCGCCAGCAGAGATACAGGGAGCTCCTACAATGAGCAGTTCTTC
>-|TRBV7-2|TRBJ1-5|-
CASSLDRHSNQPQHF
TGTGCCAGCAGCTTAGACAGGCATAGCAATCAGCCCCAGCATTTT
>-|TRBV2|TRBJ1-1|-
CASSTSWKALEAFF
TGTGCCAGCTCCACATCCTGGAAGGCACTAGAAGCTTTCTTT
>-|TRBV9|TRBJ1-4|-
CASSRATNEKLFF
TGTGCCAGCAGCCGAGCAACTAATGAAAAACTGTTTTTT
>-|TRBV12-3/TRBV12-4|TRBJ1-6|-
CASTVRMGSPLHF
TGTGCCAGCACCGTTCGAATGGGTTCACCCCTCCACTTT
>-|TRBV18|TRBJ1-6|TRBD1
CASSPGQGYSPLHF
TGTGCCAGCTCACCTGGACAGGGATATTCACCCCTCCACTTT
>-|TRBV11-2|TRBJ2-4|-
CASSLEPGSSNIQYF
TGTGCCAGCAGCTTAGAACCGGGTTCTTCCAACATTCAGTACTTC
>-|TRBV5-1|TRBJ2-4|-
CASSLDTAKNIQYF
TGCGCCAGCAGCTTGGACACAGCCAAAAACATTCAGTACTTC
>once|TRBV28|TRBJ2-3|-
CASSSPGTDTQYF
TGTGCCAGCAGTTCGCCAGGGACAGATACGCAGTATTTT
>-|TRBV29-1|TRBJ2-2|-
CSVNGGPGELFF
TGCAGCGTCAACGGGGGGCCCGGGGAGCTGTTTTTT
>-|TRBV2|TRBJ1-3|-
CASSGGTITNTIYF
TGTGCCAGCAGTGGTGGGACAATAACAAACACCATATATTTT
>-|TRBV24-1|TRBJ1-2|-
CATSDFYGYTF
TGTGCCACCAGTGATTTTTATGGCTACACCTTC
>-|TRBV7-9|TRBJ2-2|-
CASSYKNTGELFF
TGTGCCAGCAGCTACAAGAACACCGGGGAGCTGTTTTTT
>-|TRBV3-1/TRBV3-2|TRBJ1-2|-
CASSQEVGGGYTF
TGTGCCAGCAGCCAAGAGGTAGGGGGTGGCTACACCTTC
>-|TRBV27|TRBJ2-7|TRBD1
CASSLDRAHEQYF
TGTGCCAGCAGTCTGGACAGGGCCCACGAGCAGTACTTC
>-|TRBV28|TRBJ2-1|TRBD2
CASSTPSGGPYNEQFF
TGTGCCAGCAGCACACCGAGCGGGGGGCCCTACAATGAGCAGTTCTTC
>-|TRBV7-3|TRBJ2-1|-
CASSQPRGLDSSYNEQFF
TGTGCCAGCAGCCAACCCCGGGGACTGGACAGCTCCTACAATGAGCAGTTCTTC
>-|TRBV4-3|TRBJ1-4|TRBD1
CASTGGGPGGGEKLFF
TGCGCCAGCACCGGAGGGGGCCCCGGAGGAGGGGAAAAACTGTTTTTT
>-|TRBV18|TRBJ2-3|-
CASSPPSHSTDTQYF
TGTGCCAGCTCACCACCCTCTCACAGCACAGATACGCAGTATTTT
>-|TRBV5-1|TRBJ1-4|TRBD1
CASSRGQGMTNEKLFF
TGCGCCAGCAGCAGGGGACAGGGTATGACTAATGAAAAACTGTTTTTT
>-|TRBV28|TRBJ2-7|-
CASSPLEGGPHSYEQYF
TGTGCCAGCAGTCCCCTCGAGGGGGGACCCCACTCCTACGAGCAGTACTTC
>-|TRBV7-2|TRBJ2-3|TRBD2
CASSLDLAGGTDTQYF
TGTGCCAGCAGCTTAGACTTGGCGGGGGGGACAGATACGCAGTATTTT
>-|TRBV5-1|TRBJ1-1|-
CASSFSLYTEAFF
TGCGCCAGCAGCTTTTCCCTGTACACTGAAGCTTTCTTT
>-|TRBV11-2|TRBJ2-7|-
CASSSWRGDSYEQYF
TGTGCCAGCAGCTCGTGGCGGGGTGATTCCTACGAGCAGTACTTC
>-|TRBV4-2|TRBJ2-5|-
CASSQGAPGRGRKTQYF
TGTGCCAGCAGCCAAGGAGCCCCTGGGCGGGGCAGGAAGACCCAGTACTTC
>-|TRBV28|TRBJ1-1|-
CASRTSIASEAFF
TGTGCCAGCAGGACCTCCATCGCCTCTGAAGCTTTCTTT
>-|TRBV6-6|TRBJ1-2|-
CASTVRGEGYTF
TGTGCCAGCACCGTTCGGGGGGAAGGCTACACCTTC
>-|TRBV2|TRBJ1-1|TRBD1
CASSPTGTGANTEAFF
TGTGCCAGCAGTCCTACCGGGACAGGGGCAAACACTGAAGCTTTCTTT
>once|TRBV28|TRBJ1-6|-
CASSPTPPSPLHF
TGTGCCAGCAGCCCTACCCCCCCTTCACCCCTCCACTTT
>-|TRBV3-1/TRBV3-2|TRBJ1-2|-
CASSQGGDFYGYTF
TGTGCCAGCAGCCAAGGAGGGGACTTCTATGGCTACACCTTC
>-|TRBV4-2|TRBJ2-2|TRBD2
CASSPAQRGGPGELFF
TGTGCCAGCAGCCCAGCCCAGCGGGGGGGCCCCGGGGAGCTGTTTTTT
>-|TRBV11-2|TRBJ1-4|-
CASSLYLSEKLFF
TGTGCCAGCAGCTTATATCTTTCAGAAAAACTGTTTTTT
>-|TRBV24-1|TRBJ2-7|-
CATSMDSPTYEQYF
TGTGCCACAAGCATGGACAGCCCGACCTACGAGCAGTACTTC